The T cell receptor (beta chain) described here comes from a study of cytomegalovirus exposure and HLA in healthy donors. In this sample, this clone turned up once. V was pared by 5 bases and J by 5 bases, with 5 bases of the junction left unmatched. Germline CDR1 is SGHTA and CDR2 is FQGNSA. The length of the CDR3 is 13 residues. Researchers ran the PCR with 60 Vbeta and 13 Jbeta primers. The repertoire was sequenced with immunoSEQ multiplex PCR; TCRdb's copy has only in-frame clones and lacks some. Of 180,000 or so clones listed, around 80% are singletons. Likely unrecorded immune exposures existed in these nominally healthy donors.

Sequenced material: PBMCs. The TCR originated in a woman aged 25-40 years in good health and CMV-seropositive. V is TRBV7-2 and J is TRBJ2-7; 8 nucleotides line up with TRBD2. The CDR3 bases are TGTGCCAGCAGCCCCTTGCGGGGGGACGAGCAGTACTTC. Translating gives CASSPLRGDEQYF.